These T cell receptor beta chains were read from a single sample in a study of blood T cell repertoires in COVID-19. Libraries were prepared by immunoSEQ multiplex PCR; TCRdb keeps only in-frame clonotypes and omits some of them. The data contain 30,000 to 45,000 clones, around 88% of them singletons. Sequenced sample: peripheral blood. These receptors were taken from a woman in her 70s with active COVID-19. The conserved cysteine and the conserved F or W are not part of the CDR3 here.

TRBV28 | ASSPQEAAYEQY
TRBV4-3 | ASSQGLAVTDTQY
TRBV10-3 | AIRVSSGNTIY
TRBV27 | ASSLEGGLPTNEKLF
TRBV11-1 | ASSLLGFSTDTQY
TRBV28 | ASSSPGTGGSYEQY
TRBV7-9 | ASSLGLAVSYEQY
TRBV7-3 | ASSSGNAYNSPLH
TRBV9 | ASSVAADTQY
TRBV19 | ASRDNSYNEQF
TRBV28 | ASSHSIRLAGQETQY
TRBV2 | ASIQGRPLNEQF
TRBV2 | AIPRGLAGPNTGELF
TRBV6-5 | ASSSTTGTEAF
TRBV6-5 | AEGGATNEKLF
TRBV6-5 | ASRYQGLDEQY